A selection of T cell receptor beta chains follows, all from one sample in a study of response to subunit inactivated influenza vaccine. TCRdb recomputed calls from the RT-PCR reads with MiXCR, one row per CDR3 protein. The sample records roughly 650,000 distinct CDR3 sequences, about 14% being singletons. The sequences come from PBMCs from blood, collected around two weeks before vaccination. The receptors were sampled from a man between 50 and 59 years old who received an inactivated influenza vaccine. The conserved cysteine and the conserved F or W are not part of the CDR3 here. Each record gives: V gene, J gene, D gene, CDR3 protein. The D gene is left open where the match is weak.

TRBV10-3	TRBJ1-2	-	AISDDTESNYGYT
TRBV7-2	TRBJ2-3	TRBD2	ASSLTASGRTDTQY
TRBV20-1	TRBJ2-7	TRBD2	SVRRTSGRTFEQY
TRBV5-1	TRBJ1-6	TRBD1	ASSRGQDSSPLH
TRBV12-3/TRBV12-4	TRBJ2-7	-	ASSTPEQIYEQY
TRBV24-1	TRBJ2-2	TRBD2	ATGAGANTGELF
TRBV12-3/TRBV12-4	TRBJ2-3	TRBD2	ASSLTSGSAPTDTQY
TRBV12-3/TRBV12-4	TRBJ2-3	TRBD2	ASTTWGGSADTQY
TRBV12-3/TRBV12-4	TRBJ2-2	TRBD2	ASKDLAGHNPGELF
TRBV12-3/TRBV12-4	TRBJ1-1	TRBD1	ASSPYRGASSTEAF
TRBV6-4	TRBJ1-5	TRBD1	ATGQGVGQPQH
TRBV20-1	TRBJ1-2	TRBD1	SAPLPGTGELRGYT
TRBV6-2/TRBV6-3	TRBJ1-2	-	ASSHGTGGSDYGYT
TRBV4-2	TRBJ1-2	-	ASSQEGTDIHYGYT
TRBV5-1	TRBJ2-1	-	ASSLAVTGQYNEQF
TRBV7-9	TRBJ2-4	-	ASSLDQNIQY
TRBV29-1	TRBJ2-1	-	SVEPQRGLSYNEQF
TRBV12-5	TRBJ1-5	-	ASGLPNIPRGRNQPQH
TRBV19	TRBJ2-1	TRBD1	ASSLFTGGIDEQF
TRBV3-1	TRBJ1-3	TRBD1	ASEKGRQGLIGNTIY
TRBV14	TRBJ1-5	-	ASSHSGNNQPQH
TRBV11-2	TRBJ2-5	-	ASSLRTQSQETQY
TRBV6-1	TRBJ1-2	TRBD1	ASSTGTVKYYGYT
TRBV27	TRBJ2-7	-	ASSADTSYEQY
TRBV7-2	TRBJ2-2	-	ASRKAPGRTGELF
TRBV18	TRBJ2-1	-	ASSPEVGSYNEQF
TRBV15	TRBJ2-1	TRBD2	ATSRGGLALRNEQF
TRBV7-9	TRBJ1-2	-	ASSLKQEMGNYGYT
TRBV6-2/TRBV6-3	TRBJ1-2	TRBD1	ASSYDRATNGYT